The 27 T cell receptor beta chains below were found in one sample sequenced in a study of cytomegalovirus exposure and HLA in healthy donors. PCR was performed using 60 Vbeta and 13 Jbeta primers. Repertoires were generated with immunoSEQ multiplex PCR, while TCRdb's copy carries only in-frame clones and drops some. The sample shows about 220,000 clones, less than 85% of them seen only once. Input material: PBMCs. The receptor source for this set is a man between 18 and 35 years old in good health and CMV-seronegative.

This sequence joins TRBV7-8 and TRBJ2-2; 9 bases fit TRBD1. After removal of 5 bases from V and 2 bases from J, the junction contained 3 bases not matched to a gene. The CDR3 is 15 residues long. Per the germline V gene, CDR1 is SGHVS and CDR2 is FQNEAQ. The CDR3 sequence is CASSRQGVNTGELFF. The CDR3 nucleotides read TGTGCCAGCAGCAGACAGGGGGTCAACACCGGGGAGCTGTTTTTT. Full variable domain (remainder filled in from reference TRBV7-8 and TRBJ2-2): GAGVSQSPRYKVAKRGQDVALRCDPISGHVSLFWYQQALGQGPEFLTYFQNEAQLDKSGLPSDRFFAERPEGSVSTLKIQRTQQEDSAVYLCASSRQGVNTGELFFGEGSRLTVL.

The V call is TRBV4-2, the J call TRBJ2-2, with 10 bases that match TRBD2. The germline gives CDR1 LGHNA, CDR2 YNFKEQ. The V gene end was trimmed by 6 bases and the J gene end by 8 bases; junction bases not matched to a gene: 3. The CDR3 is 13 residues long. Written as DNA, the CDR3 is TGTGCCAGCAGGTCGACTAGCGGGGGGGAGCTGTTTTTT. Its translation is CASRSTSGGELFF.

This rearrangement joins TRBV2 to TRBJ1-4, with a weak D call TRBD1 (6 bases). The germline gives CDR1 SNHLY, CDR2 FYNNEI. Trimming cost V 1 base and J 7 bases, with 10 bases left between them. The CDR3 length is 14 residues. The CDR3 DNA reads as TGTGCCAGCAGTGAAGGTACAGGGAGTGAAAAACTGTTTTTT. Translated: CASSEGTGSEKLFF.

On this clone: At one boundary the junction diverges from the germline segment, which might be a read error. This sample includes further DNA sequences coding for the same CDR3. The chain combines TRBV11-2 with TRBJ2-7; D unresolved. Per the germline V gene, CDR1 is SGHAT and CDR2 is FQNNGV. The CDR3 contains 12 residues. The CDR3 coding sequence is TGCGCCAGCAGCCCGACTCTTGGCGAGCAGTACTTC. It translates to CASSPTLGEQYF.

For the CDR3, the DNA is TGTGCCAGCAGCTCGGGACTAGCGGTTTACAATGAGCAGTTCTTC. It is translated as CASSSGLAVYNEQFF. This chain links TRBV5-8 with TRBJ2-1; 11 nucleotides align to TRBD2. Germline loops: CDR1 SGHTS, CDR2 YDEGEE. The V segment lost 3 bases and the J segment 4 bases; nucleotides outside the gene matches: 3. This CDR3 region has 15 residues.

The chain has TRBV6-5 and TRBJ1-5; D possibly corresponds to TRBD1 (5 bases). V lost 2 bases and J 6 bases, leaving 11 bases between the germline ends. Germline V gives CDR1 MNHEY, CDR2 SVGAGI. The CDR3 totals 14 residues. The CDR3 DNA follows: TGTGCCAGCAGTTACGCAGGGAAGGGTCAGCCCCAGCATTTT. Amino acids: CASSYAGKGQPQHF.

This chain links TRBV6-5 with TRBJ2-1, with 7 bases fitting TRBD1. The V gene end was trimmed by 0 bases and the J gene end by 4 bases; junction bases not matched to a gene: 3. The V gene's germline CDR1 is MNHEY and CDR2 SVGAGI. This CDR3 region has 15 residues. CDR3 nucleotide sequence: TGTGCCAGCAGTTACTCTTGGGACAGTTACAATGAGCAGTTCTTC. Protein: CASSYSWDSYNEQFF.

The rearrangement links TRBV18 to TRBJ2-5; 7 nucleotides align to TRBD2. This CDR3 is 17 amino acids long. V gave up 0 bases and J gave up 2 bases; unmatched junction bases: 9. Germline CDR1 and CDR2: KGHSH and LQKENI. The CDR3 nucleotides read TGTGCCAGCTCACCACCGAATGGGAGGGGAAGTCAAGAGACCCAGTACTTC. Its translation: CASSPPNGRGSQETQYF.

J is TRBJ2-5 and V is TRBV5-8, with a tentative D call TRBD1 (6 bases). This CDR3 region has 14 residues. Per the germline V gene, CDR1 is SGHTS and CDR2 is YDEGEE. The V gene lost 4 bases and the J gene lost 4 bases, with 14 bases spanning the gap. In DNA, the CDR3 is TGTGCCAGCAGCCCTGGGGGCGTGGGAGAGACCCAGTACTTC. As protein: CASSPGGVGETQYF.

The chain uses TRBV4-1 and TRBJ2-1; D is ambiguous. Germline CDR1 is MGHRA and CDR2 is YSYEKL. The ends were cut back, 0 bases at V and 6 bases at J, with 15 bases in the middle. This CDR3 has 16 residues. The CDR3 DNA sequence: TGCGCCAGCAGCCAAGAGACCCGTCTAGGTTCCAATGAGCAGTTCTTC. Its translation: CASSQETRLGSNEQFF.

The table lists this clone with a few counts. This rearrangement joins TRBV2 to TRBJ1-5, with D perhaps matching TRBD1 (6 bases). CDR1 and CDR2 from the germline V gene are SNHLY and FYNNEI. Trimming took off 3 bases at V and 1 base at J, with 10 bases between the two ends. This CDR3 is built from 15 residues. The CDR3 sequence is CASSEDSGSNQPQHF. In DNA form, the CDR3 reads TGTGCCAGCAGTGAGGACAGCGGAAGCAATCAGCCCCAGCATTTT.

J is TRBJ1-1 and V is TRBV9; D call uncertain. The CDR3 sequence is 12 residues long. The V gene's germline CDR1 is SGDLS and CDR2 YYNGEE. The V end was cut by 7 bases, the J end by 2 bases, with 9 bases between. CDR3 coding DNA: TGTGCCAGCGGGCCTGCTAACACTGAAGCTTTCTTT. Translated, it gives CASGPANTEAFF.

This clone was counted between two and nine times. J is TRBJ1-4 and V is TRBV6-1; D is ambiguous. The CDR3 extends over 15 amino acids. Germline values: CDR1 MNHNS, CDR2 SASEGT. Trimming stripped 4 bases from V and 8 bases from J, with 17 bases between. The chain's CDR3 is CASSADARVGEKLFF. The CDR3 DNA reads TGTGCCAGCAGTGCGGATGCGAGGGTCGGAGAAAAACTGTTTTTT.

This clone appeared once. The rearrangement uses TRBV25-1 and TRBJ2-2, with D possibly matching TRBD2 (5 bases). CDR1 and CDR2 from the germline V gene are MGHDK and SYGVNS. The CDR3 has 13 residues. Between the trimmed V and J ends, which lost 4 bases and 6 bases, there was a span of 9 bases. The CDR3 sequence: CASSGTASGELFF. CDR3 nucleotide sequence: TGTGCCAGCAGTGGGACTGCCTCCGGGGAGCTGTTTTTT.

The CDR3 here is CASSFLTGTNFYEQYF. CDR3 DNA sequence: TGCGCCAGCAGCTTCCTCACCGGGACAAATTTCTACGAGCAGTACTTC. This chain connects TRBV5-1 to TRBJ2-7, with a tentative D call TRBD1 (6 bases). V lost 2 bases to trimming and J lost 3 bases, with 18 bases between them. CDR1 SGHRS and CDR2 YFSETQ come from the germline V gene. The CDR3 extends over 16 amino acids.

This clone was recorded only once. This chain links TRBV2 with TRBJ2-2; weak D call: TRBD2 (5 bases). The V gene's germline CDR1 is SNHLY and CDR2 FYNNEI. The CDR3 extends over 17 amino acids. V lost 2 bases and J 3 bases, leaving 16 bases between the germline ends. CDR3 in DNA: TGTGCCAGCAGTGAACTGGGTAGCGAGGGTTACACCGGGGAGCTGTTTTTT. It specifies CASSELGSEGYTGELFF.

The CDR3 region has the DNA TGTGCCAGCAGCCCTTATACCGGCGGGAATGAGCAGTTCTTC. As protein: CASSPYTGGNEQFF. This rearrangement joins TRBV9 to TRBJ2-1, with D perhaps TRBD2 (5 bases). The ends were cut back, 4 bases at V and 7 bases at J, with 15 bases in the middle. The germline CDR1 and CDR2 sequences are SGDLS and YYNGEE. The CDR3 loop spans 14 amino acids.

The chain employs TRBV6-1 and TRBJ1-5, with a tentative D call TRBD1 (6 bases). V lost 7 bases and J 7 bases, leaving 20 bases between the germline ends. Germline CDR1 and CDR2: MNHNS and SASEGT. This CDR3 is 15 amino acids long. CDR3 in amino acids: CASTPGGQGGQPQHF. The CDR3 DNA follows: TGTGCCAGCACCCCCGGGGGGCAGGGCGGCCAGCCCCAGCATTTT.

The gene calls are TRBV19 and TRBJ2-3; 7 bases are a match to TRBD2. This CDR3 is built from 14 residues. J lost 3 bases, V lost 1 base, and 1 base had no gene match. Germline CDR1 reads LNHDA; CDR2 reads SQIVND (reference sequence). The CDR3 sequence: CASSIGGGTDTQYF. CDR3 nucleotides: TGTGCCAGTAGTATAGGGGGAGGGACAGATACGCAGTATTTT.

The chain couples TRBV27 to TRBJ2-3; the D is unclear. CDR1 and CDR2 from the germline V gene are MNHEY and SMNVEV (reference sequence). Trimming took off 2 bases at V and 2 bases at J, with 8 bases between the two ends. This CDR3 has 14 residues. CDR3 in DNA: TGTGCCAGCAGTTTAGTGCAGAACACAGATACGCAGTATTTT. This gives the protein CASSLVQNTDTQYF.

This clone has just a few counts. CDR3 amino acids: CASSPPRLSGELFF. For the CDR3, the DNA is TGTGCCAGCAGCCCCCCTCGGTTATCCGGGGAGCTGTTTTTT. The chain recombines TRBV7-2 with TRBJ2-2; D not resolved. The V gene's germline CDR1 is SGHTA and CDR2 FQGNSA. The CDR3 totals 14 residues. V was pared by 5 bases and J by 6 bases, with 13 bases between.

This clone was seen more than once but under ten times. The V gene is TRBV10-3, the J gene TRBJ2-1, with TRBD1 as a possible D gene (5 bases). V dropped 3 bases and J dropped 0 bases, with 18 bases sitting between them. This CDR3 region has 18 residues. Per the germline V gene, CDR1 is ENHRY and CDR2 is SYGVKD. The CDR3 DNA sequence: TGTGCCATCAGTGACATCCGAATAGGGGTGGGCTCCTACAATGAGCAGTTCTTC. Translation gives CAISDIRIGVGSYNEQFF.

The table lists this clone with a few counts. The chain is built from TRBV11-2 and TRBJ1-5, with a possible D match to TRBD1 (5 bases). CDR3 length: 14 amino acids. V lost 1 base and J 6 bases, leaving 10 bases between the germline ends. The germline gives CDR1 SGHAT, CDR2 FQNNGV. The CDR3 loop reads CASSLGGRGQPQHF. CDR3 in DNA: TGTGCCAGCAGCTTAGGCGGGAGGGGTCAGCCCCAGCATTTT. Variable domain in full (rest from reference TRBV11-2 and TRBJ1-5): EAGVAQSPRYKIIEKRQSVAFWCNPISGHATLYWYQQILGQGPKLLIQFQNNGVVDDSQLPKDRFSAERLKGVDSTLKIQPAKLEDSAVYLCASSLGGRGQPQHFGDGTRLSIL.

This chain joins TRBV19 and TRBJ2-7; 7 bases align to TRBD2. The CDR3 has 16 residues. The V gene end was trimmed by 5 bases and the J gene end by 0 bases; junction bases not matched to a gene: 10. Germline CDR1 and CDR2: LNHDA and SQIVND (reference sequence). CDR3 sequence reads: CASSSTTSRSSYEQYF. The CDR3 coding sequence is TGTGCCAGTAGTTCAACGACTAGCCGATCCTCCTACGAGCAGTACTTC.

The J gene is TRBJ2-7, the V gene TRBV7-2; D is possibly TRBD2 (6 bases). CDR3 length: 16 amino acids. With 2 bases removed from V and 3 bases from J, the gap between germline ends came to 17 bases. The germline V gene encodes CDR1 SGHTA and CDR2 FQGNSA. The CDR3 loop reads CASSLQRRAILYEQYF. In DNA, the CDR3 is TGTGCCAGCAGCTTACAACGGAGGGCGATACTCTACGAGCAGTACTTC. The entire variable domain, with the rest obtained from reference TRBV7-2 and TRBJ2-7, is as follows: GAGVSQSPSNKVTEKGKDVELRCDPISGHTALYWYRQSLGQGLEFLIYFQGNSAPDKSGLPSDRFSAERTGGSVSTLTIQRTQQEDSAVYLCASSLQRRAILYEQYFGPGTRLTVT.

The rearrangement links TRBV12-5 to TRBJ1-5; tentatively, D is TRBD1 (6 bases). CDR1 and CDR2 from the germline V gene are LGHNT and FRNRAP. V was shortened by 6 bases and J by 4 bases, with 13 bases between the two germline ends. The CDR3 sequence is 14 residues long. The CDR3 is CASGTRGRNQPQHF. The CDR3 DNA reads TGTGCTAGTGGAACCAGGGGAAGAAATCAGCCCCAGCATTTT.

The chain couples TRBV5-1 to TRBJ2-5; a possible D gene is TRBD2 (6 bases). The CDR3 consists of 15 residues. Germline CDR1 and CDR2: SGHRS and YFSETQ. The V end lost 0 bases, the J end lost 3 bases, and 12 bases lay between the germline ends. The CDR3 bases are TGCGCCAGCAGCTTGGGGGGGTCGGGAGAAGAGACCCAGTACTTC. Protein sequence: CASSLGGSGEETQYF.